This TCR beta chain was profiled in a study of shared clonotypes between healthy human individuals. The wider study: CD8 memory received one plate per donor, CD8 naive two, CD4 memory three and CD4 naive three.

CDR1 and CDR2 from the germline V gene are KGHSH and LQKENI. V was clipped by 3 bases and J by 0 bases, with 9 bases between them. CDR3 size: 14 residues. Subsets obtained from CD4+ cells comprised CD45RA+ naive and CD45RA-negative memory cells. Profiling relied on immunoSEQ multiplex PCR, and the TCRdb table lists in-frame clones only, not all of them. This sample carries 2 million to 2.5 million clones, 85% to 95% of them seen once, and the ten largest clones take approximately 0.13%. General study results and limits: Apart from blood, nothing was sampled; tissue repertoires likely differ.

On this clone itself: What it binds is unknown.

This clonotype was obtained from a man aged 18 to 29 in good health. The sample consisted of naive CD4+ T cells sorted from blood. Subset noted: CD45RA+ positively selected. The chain is built from TRBV18 and TRBJ2-7; D call uncertain. The CDR3 DNA follows: TGTGCCAGCTCACCGCAGGAGCGCTCCTACGAGCAGTACTTC. Its translation: CASSPQERSYEQYF.